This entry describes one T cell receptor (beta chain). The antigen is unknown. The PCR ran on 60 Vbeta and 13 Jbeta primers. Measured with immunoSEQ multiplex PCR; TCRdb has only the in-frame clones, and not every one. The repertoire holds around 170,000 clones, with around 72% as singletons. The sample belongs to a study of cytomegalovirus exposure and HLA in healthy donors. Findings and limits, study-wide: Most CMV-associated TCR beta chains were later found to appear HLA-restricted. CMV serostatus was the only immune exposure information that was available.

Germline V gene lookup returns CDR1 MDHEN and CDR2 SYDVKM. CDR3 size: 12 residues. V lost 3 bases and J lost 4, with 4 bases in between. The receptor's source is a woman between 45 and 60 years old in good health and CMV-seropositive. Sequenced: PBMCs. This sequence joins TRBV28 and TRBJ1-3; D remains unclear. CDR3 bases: TGTGCCAGCAGTTTGGCAGGAAACACCATATATTTT. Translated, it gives CASSLAGNTIYF.